These 28 T cell receptor beta chains share one sample of origin, sequenced in a study of T cell changes during pregnancy in multiple sclerosis. Profiled with immunoSEQ multiplex PCR; TCRdb holds only in-frame clones, not every one. This sample has about 40,000 clones, with around 89% found just once. The material was CD4+ T cells from peripheral blood mononuclear cells, obtained in the second trimester of pregnancy. The receptors here all came from a female donor with multiple sclerosis, enrolled in a pregnancy study.

This clone occurred once. V and J are TRBV7-8 and TRBJ1-2, with 7 positions matching TRBD1. After removal of 3 bases from V and 7 bases from J, the junction contained 5 bases not matched to a gene. Germline lookup yields CDR1 SGHVS and CDR2 FQNEAQ. The CDR3 is 13 amino acids. The CDR3 nucleotides are TGTGCCAGCAGCTTTCCAGGGGGGTCTGGCTACACCTTC. Encoded protein: CASSFPGGSGYTF. Using reference TRBV7-8 and TRBJ1-2 for the parts outside the CDR3, the full variable domain is GAGVSQSPRYKVAKRGQDVALRCDPISGHVSLFWYQQALGQGPEFLTYFQNEAQLDKSGLPSDRFFAERPEGSVSTLKIQRTQQEDSAVYLCASSFPGGSGYTFGSGTRLTVV.

This chain joins TRBV27 and TRBJ2-4; a possible D gene is TRBD2 (7 bases). CDR3 size: 17 residues. V was shortened by 3 bases and J by 1 base, with 16 bases between the two germline ends. Germline V lookup: CDR1 MNHEY, CDR2 SMNVEV (reference sequence). CDR3 DNA sequence: TGTGCCAGCAGTTTGGGGGGGGGCGGGACGGCCAAAAACATTCAGTACTTC. Protein: CASSLGGGGTAKNIQYF.

This clone was picked up one time. The chain carries TRBV6-7 and TRBJ1-3; 7 bases align to TRBD1. TRBV6-7 is recorded as an ORF, its role being uncertain. With 6 bases clipped from V and 0 bases from J, the junction kept 20 bases outside the gene matches. This CDR3 spans 20 amino acids. Here the CDR3 DNA reads TGTGCCAGCAGGTATGATCCGGGACAGTCGTTTTCCTTCTCTGGAAACACCATATATTTT. Its translation is CASRYDPGQSFSFSGNTIYF.

V and J are TRBV7-3 and TRBJ1-2; 7 bases agree with TRBD1. Looked up from germline, CDR1 is SGHTA and CDR2 is FQGTGA. Unmatched junction bases numbered 0, after V lost 2 bases and J lost 3 bases. The CDR3 contains 13 residues. Written as DNA, the CDR3 is TGTGCCAGCAGCTTACAGGGGGACTATGGCTACACCTTC. It specifies CASSLQGDYGYTF.

J is TRBJ2-5 and V is TRBV6-5, with 9 bases lining up with TRBD1. CDR1 is MNHEY and CDR2 is SVGAGI in the germline V gene. The CDR3 totals 15 residues. J lost 4 bases, V lost 6 bases, and 9 bases had no gene match. CDR3 amino acids: CASSRGTGWSETQYF. In nucleotides, the CDR3 is TGTGCCAGCAGCAGGGGGACAGGGTGGTCAGAGACCCAGTACTTC.

V and J are TRBV28 and TRBJ1-2, with D possibly matching TRBD1 (6 bases). In germline, CDR1 is MDHEN, CDR2 SYDVKM. The length of the CDR3 is 14 residues. V lost 6 bases to trimming and J lost 0 bases, with 11 bases between them. The CDR3 coding sequence is TGTGCCAGCAGACAGGGTTGGGCTAACTATGGCTACACCTTC. This translates into CASRQGWANYGYTF.

This clone was counted between two and nine times. V usage is TRBV19 and J usage is TRBJ2-7; 7 positions agree with TRBD1. The germline V gene has CDR1 LNHDA and CDR2 SQIVND (reference sequence). The CDR3 is made up of 15 amino acids. J lost 1 base, V lost 5 bases, and 8 bases had no gene match. The CDR3 spells CASSALQGRSYEQYF. CDR3 in DNA: TGTGCCAGTAGTGCGCTACAGGGGAGATCCTACGAGCAGTACTTC.

V usage is TRBV7-8 and J usage is TRBJ2-7; 9 bases agree with TRBD1. Germline CDR1 and CDR2: SGHVS and FQNEAQ. This CDR3 has 15 residues. Trimming cost V 4 bases and J 5 bases; bases outside gene matches: 9. As DNA, the CDR3 is TGTGCCAGCAGCTCTTGGACAGGGGCCATGGACGAGCAGTACTTC. The encoded protein is CASSSWTGAMDEQYF.

This chain connects TRBV7-9 to TRBJ2-1; no clear D gene. With 5 bases removed from V and 0 bases from J, the gap between germline ends came to 14 bases. This CDR3 has 16 residues. Germline values: CDR1 SEHNR, CDR2 FQNEAQ (reference sequence). The CDR3 DNA reads as TGTGCCAGCAGCCTACTCGTCCTCGGCTCCTACAATGAGCAGTTCTTC. This sequence encodes CASSLLVLGSYNEQFF.

This rearrangement joins TRBV12-5 to TRBJ2-5; perhaps TRBD2 as D (5 bases). This CDR3 has 13 residues. V was shortened by 3 bases and J by 1 base, with 6 bases between the two germline ends. Germline V gene sequence: CDR1 LGHNT, CDR2 FRNRAP. CDR3 nucleotide sequence: TGTGCTAGTGGTTTCGGACTCCAAGAGACCCAGTACTTC. It translates to CASGFGLQETQYF.

The chain uses TRBV5-6 and TRBJ1-1, with D unclear. The V end was cut by 1 base, the J end by 0 bases, with 4 bases between. Germline CDR1 reads SGHDT; CDR2 reads YYEEEE. The CDR3 covers 13 residues. This chain's CDR3 is CASSLLLNTEAFF. CDR3 in DNA: TGTGCCAGCAGCTTGCTCCTGAACACTGAAGCTTTCTTT.

V is TRBV5-5 and J is TRBJ1-2; TRBD1 is a possible D gene (6 bases). Germline-derived CDR1 and CDR2 are SGHKS and YYEKEE (reference sequence). Trimming took off 0 bases at V and 4 bases at J, with 13 bases between the two ends. The CDR3 runs to 15 residues. The CDR3 coding sequence is TGTGCCAGCAGCTTGGATGGGGGGGGCCTCTATGGCTACACCTTC. Translating gives CASSLDGGGLYGYTF.

This chain uses TRBV5-8 with TRBJ2-1, with D perhaps TRBD1 (6 bases). Trimming removed 4 bases from V and 0 bases from J, with 11 bases in between. The CDR3 is 15 residues long. Germline CDR1 is SGHTS and CDR2 is YDEGEE. The CDR3 nucleotides are TGTGCCAGCAGCCTCGGACAGAGCTCCTACAATGAGCAGTTCTTC. This gives the protein CASSLGQSSYNEQFF.

The chain has TRBV2 and TRBJ2-7, with 12 nucleotides matching TRBD1. CDR3 size: 13 residues. Per germline, CDR1 SNHLY and CDR2 FYNNEI. V lost 6 bases and J lost 6; bases outside the gene matches: 3. CDR3 sequence (DNA): TGTGCCAGCAGGGGACAGGGGGCGTCCGAGCAGTACTTC. It encodes CASRGQGASEQYF.

CDR3 nucleotides: TGCAGCGTTGCGAACGACCTAGCGGGAGGAATCGGGCTTTATGAGCAGTTCTTC. Its translation: CSVANDLAGGIGLYEQFF. This rearrangement joins TRBV29-1 to TRBJ2-1; 11 bases agree with TRBD2. Germline CDR1 SQVTM, CDR2 ANQGSEA. Germline trimming cut 4 bases from V and 8 bases from J; bases unmatched to any gene: 19. The CDR3 is made up of 18 amino acids.

The V call is TRBV4-3, the J call TRBJ2-3, with 9 bases that match TRBD1. Germline values: CDR1 LGHNA, CDR2 YSLEER. This CDR3 has 16 amino acids. Germline trimming cut 2 bases from V and 4 bases from J; bases unmatched to any gene: 7. CDR3 loop: CASSQSPGQGPDTQYF. DNA of the CDR3: TGCGCCAGCAGCCAATCGCCGGGACAGGGTCCAGATACGCAGTATTTT.

The rearrangement links TRBV29-1 to TRBJ2-3, with D maybe TRBD2 (5 bases). The CDR3 has 14 amino acids. CDR1 and CDR2 (germline): SQVTM, ANQGSEA. The V and J ends lost 5 bases and 2 bases respectively, with 14 bases between them. The CDR3: CSVLVRGITDTQYF. The CDR3 coding sequence is TGCAGCGTTCTTGTCCGGGGAATCACAGATACGCAGTATTTT.

This chain connects TRBV7-2 to TRBJ2-5; 7 nucleotides align to TRBD1. CDR3 size: 15 residues. J gave up 5 bases and V 5 bases, and 11 bases lay outside the gene matches. In germline, CDR1 is SGHTA, CDR2 FQGNSA. In nucleotides, the CDR3 is TGTGCCAGCAGCCTAACAGGGGCCCCAACGGAGACCCAGTACTTC. Protein sequence: CASSLTGAPTETQYF.

This clone is medium-sized. This chain links TRBV28 with TRBJ2-1; TRBD2 is a possible D gene (5 bases). Germline V lookup: CDR1 MDHEN, CDR2 SYDVKM. CDR3 size: 12 residues. Trimming removed 4 bases at V and 6 bases at J, with 7 bases between. The CDR3 DNA reads TGTGCCAGCAGTTCCCTAGCCAATGAGCAGTTCTTC. This sequence encodes CASSSLANEQFF. Full variable domain (missing parts from reference TRBV28 and TRBJ2-1): DVKVTQSSRYLVKRTGEKVFLECVQDMDHENMFWYRQDPGLGLRLIYFSYDVKMKEKGDIPEGYSVSREKKERFSLILESASTNQTSMYLCASSSLANEQFFGPGTRLTVL.

The chain employs TRBV27 and TRBJ2-2; weak D call: TRBD1 (6 bases). Trimming took 10 bases from V and 0 from J, leaving 21 bases between them. Germline V gene data show CDR1 as MNHEY and CDR2 as SMNVEV (reference sequence). The CDR3 is made up of 17 amino acids. CDR3 region: CATSRLWDIPNTGELFF. CDR3 in DNA: TGTGCCACCTCCCGTCTGTGGGACATACCGAACACCGGGGAGCTGTTTTTT.

The chain has TRBV28 and TRBJ1-5, with D uncertain. Germline CDR1 reads MDHEN; CDR2 reads SYDVKM. Trimming pared 6 bases from V and 4 bases from J, leaving 22 bases between. The CDR3 is 17 residues long. As DNA, the CDR3 is TGTGCCAGCAGCCCCAGCACGTCCGCACGGGGTAATCAGCCCCAGCATTTT. It encodes CASSPSTSARGNQPQHF.

This chain links TRBV27 with TRBJ1-4, with 8 positions matching TRBD1. Germline values: CDR1 MNHEY, CDR2 SMNVEV (reference sequence). The junction had 5 bases not matched to a gene; V was cut back by 3 bases and J by 8 bases. The CDR3 has 14 amino acids. CDR3 DNA: TGTGCCAGCAGTTTTACAGGGGGTTTGGAAAAACTGTTTTTT. Translation gives CASSFTGGLEKLFF.

In its sample, this clone was seen once. The gene calls are TRBV14 and TRBJ2-1; a weak D match, TRBD2 (5 bases). CDR1 is SGHDN and CDR2 is FVKESK in the germline V gene. The CDR3 runs 14 residues. The V gene lost 2 bases and the J gene lost 7 bases, with 12 bases spanning the gap. This chain's CDR3 is CASSQFGGRNEQFF. CDR3 DNA sequence: TGTGCCAGCAGCCAATTCGGAGGTAGGAATGAGCAGTTCTTC.

V usage is TRBV6-1 and J usage is TRBJ2-7, with TRBD1 matching over 10 bases. V lost 8 bases and J lost 2; bases outside the gene matches: 6. Looked up from germline, CDR1 is MNHNS and CDR2 is SASEGT. This CDR3 is 14 amino acids long. Here the CDR3 DNA reads TGTGCCAGCGATAGGGACAGGGGCCCCTACGAGCAGTACTTC. Its translation: CASDRDRGPYEQYF.

This clone was observed once. The chain joins TRBV9 to TRBJ2-1; 7 bases fit TRBD2. CDR3 length: 15 residues. Looked up from germline, CDR1 is SGDLS and CDR2 is YYNGEE. Trimming took 3 bases from V and 8 from J; bases not matched to a gene: 11. As DNA, the CDR3 is TGTGCCAGCAGCGCCCAAGCGGGGAGTGGGGATGAGCAGTTCTTC. Its protein product is CASSAQAGSGDEQFF.

As DNA, the CDR3 is TGTGCCAGCAGCTCCCTACTTCCGGGACTAGAGACTTACGAGCAGTACTTC. Translated: CASSSLLPGLETYEQYF. This sequence joins TRBV7-9 and TRBJ2-7, with 8 bases fitting TRBD2. The trim removed 4 bases at V and 4 bases at J, leaving 15 bases unmatched. The CDR3 spans 17 residues. Germline assignment: CDR1 SEHNR and CDR2 FQNEAQ (reference sequence).

The V and J genes are TRBV5-4 and TRBJ2-2; 8 nucleotides align to TRBD1. Trimming took 1 base from V and 7 from J; bases not matched to a gene: 6. CDR1 and CDR2 from the germline V gene are SGHNT and YYREEE (reference sequence). This CDR3 has 15 residues. The CDR3 nucleotides are TGTGCCAGCAGCTTGTATACAGGGGGGAACGGGGAGCTGTTTTTT. Amino acid sequence: CASSLYTGGNGELFF. The entire variable domain, with the rest obtained from reference TRBV5-4 and TRBJ2-2, is as follows: ETGVTQSPTHLIKTRGQQVTLRCSSQSGHNTVSWYQQALGQGPQFIFQYYREEENGRGNFPPRFSGLQFPNYSSELNVNALELDDSALYLCASSLYTGGNGELFFGEGSRLTVL.

The J gene is TRBJ2-7, the V gene TRBV7-8; D perhaps matches TRBD2 (6 bases). Trimming left V 5 bases short and J 2 bases short, with 13 bases between. The CDR3 is 14 amino acids. Germline values: CDR1 SGHVS, CDR2 FQNEAQ. CDR3 in amino acids: CASSPLGGAYEQYF. The CDR3, as DNA: TGTGCCAGCAGCCCCCTGGGGGGAGCCTACGAGCAGTACTTC.